One sample yielded the 30 T cell receptor beta chains listed below, sequenced in a study of identical twins. From the 5' RACE reads, TCRdb called clonotypes with MiXCR, one entry per CDR3 protein. The table lists hundreds of thousands of distinct CDR3 sequences, 8.6% of them singletons. These data are also associated with another study on yellow fever vaccine responses in identical twins.

The sequenced material came from PBMCs. The receptors originated from a woman aged 18 to 35 in good health.

The table lists this clonotype with many counts. This chain joins TRBV29-1 and TRBJ2-7, with 7 bases fitting TRBD1. V shed 6 bases, J shed 0 bases, and the junction held 5 bases outside the gene matches. Germline lookup yields CDR1 SQVTM and CDR2 ANQGSEA. The CDR3 has 13 residues. CDR3 residues: CSVGTVHSYEQYF. The CDR3 DNA reads as TGCAGCGTAGGGACAGTTCACTCCTACGAGCAGTACTTC.

This rearrangement joins TRBV18 to TRBJ1-1, with D hard to call. Germline V CDR1 and CDR2: KGHSH, LQKENI. Trimming removed 4 bases from V and 0 bases from J, with 12 bases in between. The length of the CDR3 is 15 residues. The CDR3 region is CASSQSDILNTEAFF. The CDR3 nucleotides read TGTGCCAGCTCACAAAGCGACATCTTGAACACTGAAGCTTTCTTT.

Only a few counts were recorded for this clonotype. V usage is TRBV20-1 and J usage is TRBJ2-3, with D unresolved. Trimming stripped 1 base from V and 2 bases from J, with 10 bases between. The length of the CDR3 is 14 residues. CDR1 is DFQATT and CDR2 is SNEGSKA in the germline V gene (reference sequence). CDR3 region: CSARVDHNTDTQYF. The CDR3 DNA follows: TGCAGTGCTAGAGTGGATCACAACACAGATACGCAGTATTTT.

This clonotype was detected a few times. The V gene is TRBV3-1, the J gene TRBJ2-1; 7 nucleotides align to TRBD2. The germline V gene encodes CDR1 LGHDT and CDR2 YNNKEL (reference sequence). This CDR3 has 23 amino acids. Unmatched junction bases numbered 26, after V lost 3 bases and J lost 0 bases. This chain's CDR3 is CASSHAPRRIWDYPDSSYNEQFF. In nucleotides, the CDR3 is TGTGCCAGCAGCCACGCCCCCCGAAGGATATGGGACTACCCCGACAGCTCCTACAATGAGCAGTTCTTC.

At least ten counts were recorded for this clonotype. The CDR3 sequence is CASSLALDRGFYEQYF. The CDR3 DNA reads as TGCGCCAGCAGCTTGGCCCTGGACAGGGGTTTCTACGAGCAGTACTTC. The gene calls are TRBV5-1 and TRBJ2-7; 9 bases fit TRBD1. V gave up 0 bases and J gave up 3 bases; unmatched junction bases: 7. The germline gives CDR1 SGHRS, CDR2 YFSETQ. The CDR3 covers 16 residues.

The chain carries TRBV6-1 and TRBJ2-4, with 9 bases fitting TRBD1. After removal of 6 bases from V and 3 bases from J, the junction contained 12 bases not matched to a gene. The CDR3 extends over 17 amino acids. Germline CDR1 is MNHNS and CDR2 is SASEGT. CDR3 in DNA: TGTGCCAGCAGAGCAACAGGGGGCCGAGGAGGCAAAAACATTCAGTACTTC. The encoded protein is CASRATGGRGGKNIQYF.

This clonotype turned up a few times. This chain connects TRBV10-3 to TRBJ2-7, with 13 bases identical to TRBD2. The CDR3 totals 16 residues. With V trimmed by 3 bases and J by 1 base, 3 bases remained unmatched. Germline V lookup: CDR1 ENHRY, CDR2 SYGVKD. CDR3 in amino acids: CAISDPGLAGSYEQYF. The CDR3 coding sequence is TGTGCCATCAGTGACCCGGGACTAGCGGGGTCCTACGAGCAGTACTTC.

This clonotype was seen at least ten times. The V and J genes are TRBV29-1 and TRBJ2-2; a weak D match, TRBD2 (5 bases). This CDR3 has 12 amino acids. Germline V CDR1 and CDR2: SQVTM, ANQGSEA. V gave up 5 bases and J gave up 6 bases, with 10 bases separating them. In DNA form, the CDR3 reads TGCAGCGTTTTAGACTATTCCGGGGAGCTGTTTTTT. This encodes CSVLDYSGELFF.

J is TRBJ2-1 and V is TRBV3-1; 7 bases are a match to TRBD2. Germline CDR1 reads LGHDT; CDR2 reads YNNKEL (reference sequence). Trimming took 4 bases from V and 4 from J; bases not matched to a gene: 7. The CDR3 totals 15 residues. The CDR3, as DNA: TGTGCCAGCAGCCCCTTGACGCGGGAGTACAATGAGCAGTTCTTC. Translation: CASSPLTREYNEQFF.

This clonotype is a singleton in its sample. The CDR3 DNA is TGTGCCAGCAGTCGATGGGGGGATGAGCAGTTCTTC. Amino acids: CASSRWGDEQFF. The chain has TRBV28 and TRBJ2-1, with a possible D match to TRBD2 (6 bases). There are 12 residues in the CDR3. The germline gives CDR1 MDHEN, CDR2 SYDVKM. Trimming shortened V by 5 bases and J by 8 bases, and 10 bases separated the two germline ends.

The rearrangement links TRBV5-1 to TRBJ2-5; weak D call: TRBD1 (5 bases). Trimming took 0 bases from V and 4 from J, leaving 10 bases between them. The CDR3 has 14 residues. CDR1 is SGHRS and CDR2 is YFSETQ in the germline V gene. CDR3 nucleotides: TGCGCCAGCAGCTTGGAGTTAGGGGTAGAGACCCAGTACTTC. It translates to CASSLELGVETQYF. The variable domain in full, with the rest retrieved from reference TRBV5-1 and TRBJ2-5, is KAGVTQTPRYLIKTRGQQVTLSCSPISGHRSVSWYQQTPGQGLQFLFEYFSETQRNKGNFPGRFSGRQFSNSRSEMNVSTLELGDSALYLCASSLELGVETQYFGPGTRLLVL.

This clonotype was seen only a few times. The chain joins TRBV7-6 to TRBJ2-1; D perhaps matches TRBD2 (6 bases). Germline V CDR1 and CDR2: SGHVS, FNYEAQ. V was pared by 4 bases and J by 0 bases, with 25 bases between. The CDR3 covers 20 residues. CDR3 in DNA: TGTGCCAGCAGCTCAACTCCCGGGATAGCGGACCCGAGCTCCTACAATGAGCAGTTCTTC. It translates to CASSSTPGIADPSSYNEQFF.

This clonotype came up a few times. The chain is built from TRBV27 and TRBJ2-3; 11 positions match TRBD2. This CDR3 contains 16 residues. V shed 5 bases, J shed 2 bases, and the junction held 6 bases outside the gene matches. Germline values: CDR1 MNHEY, CDR2 SMNVEV (reference sequence). The CDR3 DNA follows: TGTGCCAGCAGTCCGGGACTAGCGGCCATCACAGATACGCAGTATTTT. Amino acid sequence: CASSPGLAAITDTQYF.

This clonotype was counted only a few times. The genes are TRBV28 and TRBJ2-3; 9 positions match TRBD2. V lost 2 bases and J lost 2; bases outside the gene matches: 5. The CDR3 is 16 amino acids. Per the germline V gene, CDR1 is MDHEN and CDR2 is SYDVKM. Here the CDR3 reads CASSLAGGPFTDTQYF. DNA for the CDR3: TGTGCCAGCAGTTTAGCGGGGGGGCCTTTCACAGATACGCAGTATTTT. Variable domain in full (rest from reference TRBV28 and TRBJ2-3): DVKVTQSSRYLVKRTGEKVFLECVQDMDHENMFWYRQDPGLGLRLIYFSYDVKMKEKGDIPEGYSVSREKKERFSLILESASTNQTSMYLCASSLAGGPFTDTQYFGPGTRLTVL.

V is TRBV12-3 or TRBV12-4 and J is TRBJ1-5; possibly TRBD1 for D (5 bases). This CDR3 contains 15 residues. Trimming left V 8 bases short and J 2 bases short, with 16 bases between. The CDR3 here is CASGRGFLGNQPQHF. The CDR3 DNA is TGTGCCAGCGGACGGGGGTTTCTGGGCAATCAGCCCCAGCATTTT.

The chain recombines TRBV15 with TRBJ2-1; D perhaps matches TRBD2 (5 bases). The ends were cut back, 2 bases at V and 2 bases at J, with 10 bases in the middle. The germline gives CDR1 LNHNV, CDR2 YYDKDF (reference sequence). This CDR3 comprises 15 residues. DNA of the CDR3: TGTGCCACCAGCAGAACGGACGGGACCTACAATGAGCAGTTCTTC. Encoded protein: CATSRTDGTYNEQFF.

There are many counts of this clonotype. The chain joins TRBV27 to TRBJ2-7, with D perhaps TRBD1 (5 bases). The CDR3 contains 18 residues. Germline-derived CDR1 and CDR2 are MNHEY and SMNVEV (reference sequence). With 2 bases removed from V and 2 bases from J, the gap between germline ends came to 22 bases. The CDR3, as DNA: TGTGCCAGCAGTTTAATTCCCGAGGCAGGGCCCATTCCCTACGAGCAGTACTTC. The encoded protein is CASSLIPEAGPIPYEQYF.

This clonotype has at least ten counts. The genes are TRBV25-1 and TRBJ2-2; 13 bases map to TRBD2. Losses at the gene ends were 3 bases for V and 5 bases for J; bases not matched to a gene: 15. The CDR3 spans 20 residues. The germline V gene encodes CDR1 MGHDK and CDR2 SYGVNS. The DNA for the CDR3 is TGTGCCAGCAGTGAGCCCCCTCGTAGGACTAGCGGGAGAGATACCGGGGAGCTGTTTTTT. Protein sequence: CASSEPPRRTSGRDTGELFF.

This clonotype was observed many times. The chain joins TRBV7-9 to TRBJ2-3; 7 bases map to TRBD2. CDR3 length: 12 amino acids. Trimming took 8 bases from V and 4 from J; bases not matched to a gene: 3. Germline V CDR1 and CDR2: SEHNR, FQNEAQ (reference sequence). DNA for the CDR3: TGTGCCAGCCGAGCGGGACCAGATACGCAGTATTTT. Its translation: CASRAGPDTQYF.

This clonotype has ten or more counts. The chain is built from TRBV14 and TRBJ2-5; TRBD2 matches at 7 bases. CDR1 and CDR2 from the germline V gene are SGHDN and FVKESK. V lost 1 base to trimming and J lost 2 bases; unmatched junction nucleotides: 7. There are 16 residues in the CDR3. This CDR3 reads CASSQARAGIQETQYF. The DNA for the CDR3 is TGTGCCAGCAGCCAAGCTCGAGCGGGGATTCAAGAGACCCAGTACTTC. Full variable domain (outside the CDR3, taken from reference TRBV14 and TRBJ2-5): EAGVTQFPSHSVIEKGQTVTLRCDPISGHDNLYWYRRVMGKEIKFLLHFVKESKQDESGMPNNRFLAERTGGTYSTLKVQPAELEDSGVYFCASSQARAGIQETQYFGPGTRLLVL.

This clonotype was counted many times. The rearrangement links TRBV5-1 to TRBJ2-3; D tentatively reads TRBD1 or TRBD2 (5 bases each). Trimming pared 7 bases from V and 2 bases from J, leaving 17 bases between. Per germline, CDR1 SGHRS and CDR2 YFSETQ. The CDR3 has 15 residues. The CDR3 nucleotides read TGCGCCAGCCGTTCTACCGGGGCGGTCACAGATACGCAGTATTTT. Translating it yields CASRSTGAVTDTQYF.

V is TRBV6-1 and J is TRBJ2-7, with 10 bases fitting TRBD2. The CDR3 loop spans 15 amino acids. Germline CDR1 and CDR2: MNHNS and SASEGT. V lost 7 bases and J lost 6; bases outside the gene matches: 12. CDR3 nucleotide sequence: TGTGCCAGCACCTTCCTAGCGGGAGTACGGTCCGAGCAGTACTTC. It codes for CASTFLAGVRSEQYF.

This clonotype was recorded many times. This chain links TRBV3-1 with TRBJ2-2; D ambiguous. The V end lost 4 bases, the J end lost 5 bases, and 5 bases lay between the germline ends. Germline V gene data show CDR1 as LGHDT and CDR2 as YNNKEL (reference sequence). The CDR3 has 12 amino acids. CDR3 loop: CASSPGTGELFF. CDR3 nucleotide sequence: TGTGCCAGCAGCCCCGGGACCGGGGAGCTGTTTTTT.

The chain couples TRBV4-3 to TRBJ2-6; 7 bases line up with TRBD1. With 0 bases clipped from V and 0 bases from J, the junction kept 2 bases outside the gene matches. Germline lookup yields CDR1 LGHNA and CDR2 YSLEER. The CDR3 totals 17 residues. CDR3 loop: CASSQDWDSSGANVLTF. The DNA of the CDR3 is TGCGCCAGCAGCCAAGACTGGGACAGCTCTGGGGCCAACGTCCTGACTTTC.

This clonotype has at least ten counts. The CDR3 protein is CATGGGGVYNEQFF. Here the CDR3 DNA reads TGTGCCACCGGCGGAGGGGGCGTATACAATGAGCAGTTCTTC. V gene TRBV24-1 combines with J gene TRBJ2-1, with D perhaps matching TRBD1 (7 bases). CDR3 length equals 14 residues. Per germline, CDR1 KGHDR and CDR2 SFDVKD. Trimming removed 9 bases at V and 4 bases at J, with 15 bases between.

The CDR3 region has the DNA TGTGCCAGCAGCTCTGGGACAGGGGGAAATTCACCCCTCCACTTT. It codes for CASSSGTGGNSPLHF. V usage is TRBV7-2 and J usage is TRBJ1-6; 11 nucleotides agree with TRBD1. V was pared by 4 bases and J by 7 bases, with 3 bases of the junction left unmatched. Per the germline V gene, CDR1 is SGHTA and CDR2 is FQGNSA. This CDR3 comprises 15 residues.

This clonotype was observed a few times. CDR3 in amino acids: CASSDSSRGRGDTQYF. The CDR3 nucleotides are TGTGCCAGCAGTGACTCTTCCCGAGGAAGGGGGGATACGCAGTATTTT. J is TRBJ2-3 and V is TRBV6-4; a weak D match, TRBD1 (6 bases). Germline CDR1 MRHNA, CDR2 SNTAGT. The CDR3 loop spans 16 amino acids. The ends were cut back, 0 bases at V and 6 bases at J, with 16 bases in the middle.

This clonotype was observed many times. This chain joins TRBV7-9 and TRBJ2-3; the D gene could be TRBD1 or TRBD2 (5 bases each). Germline CDR1 reads SEHNR; CDR2 reads FQNEAQ (reference sequence). The CDR3 has 13 residues. Between the trimmed V and J ends, which lost 1 base and 4 bases, there was a span of 6 bases. CDR3 in DNA: TGTGCCAGCAGCTTAGGGGGGTCAGATACGCAGTATTTT. This codes for CASSLGGSDTQYF. The full variable domain, rest sourced from reference TRBV7-9 and TRBJ2-3, is DTGVSQNPRHKITKRGQNVTFRCDPISEHNRLYWYRQTLGQGPEFLTYFQNEAQLEKSRLLSDRFSAERPKGSFSTLEIQRTEQGDSAMYLCASSLGGSDTQYFGPGTRLTVL.

This clonotype was recorded a few times. The chain has TRBV25-1 and TRBJ2-1; no definite D call. Germline V gives CDR1 MGHDK, CDR2 SYGVNS. The CDR3 is made up of 13 amino acids. Trimming pared 3 bases from V and 3 bases from J, leaving 6 bases between. CDR3 sequence reads: CASSDQNYNEQFF. In DNA, the CDR3 is TGTGCCAGCAGTGACCAGAACTACAATGAGCAGTTCTTC.

This clonotype occurred many times. The chain combines TRBV10-2 with TRBJ1-5, with a tentative D call TRBD1 (5 bases). Germline values: CDR1 WSHSY, CDR2 SAAADI. This CDR3 comprises 19 residues. V lost 2 bases, J lost 3 bases, and 23 bases lay in between. The CDR3 sequence: CASSESWGPDNPFNQPQHF. The CDR3 DNA is TGCGCCAGCAGTGAGAGTTGGGGACCGGACAATCCCTTCAATCAGCCCCAGCATTTT.